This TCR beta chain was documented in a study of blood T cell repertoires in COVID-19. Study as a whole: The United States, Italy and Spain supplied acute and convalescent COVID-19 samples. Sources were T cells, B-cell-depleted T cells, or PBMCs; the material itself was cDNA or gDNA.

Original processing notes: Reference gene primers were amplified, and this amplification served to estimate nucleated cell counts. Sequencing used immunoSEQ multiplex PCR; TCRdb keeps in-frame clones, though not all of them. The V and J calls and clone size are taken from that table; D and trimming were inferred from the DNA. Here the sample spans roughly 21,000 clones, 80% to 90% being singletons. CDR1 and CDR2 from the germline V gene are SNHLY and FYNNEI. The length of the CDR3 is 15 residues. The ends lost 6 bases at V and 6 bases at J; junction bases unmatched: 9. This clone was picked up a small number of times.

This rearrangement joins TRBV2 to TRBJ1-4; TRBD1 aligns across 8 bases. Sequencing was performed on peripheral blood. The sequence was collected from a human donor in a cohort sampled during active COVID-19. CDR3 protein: CASSEDRVTHEKLFF. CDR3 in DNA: TGTGCCAGCAGCGAGGACAGGGTCACCCATGAAAAACTGTTTTTT.